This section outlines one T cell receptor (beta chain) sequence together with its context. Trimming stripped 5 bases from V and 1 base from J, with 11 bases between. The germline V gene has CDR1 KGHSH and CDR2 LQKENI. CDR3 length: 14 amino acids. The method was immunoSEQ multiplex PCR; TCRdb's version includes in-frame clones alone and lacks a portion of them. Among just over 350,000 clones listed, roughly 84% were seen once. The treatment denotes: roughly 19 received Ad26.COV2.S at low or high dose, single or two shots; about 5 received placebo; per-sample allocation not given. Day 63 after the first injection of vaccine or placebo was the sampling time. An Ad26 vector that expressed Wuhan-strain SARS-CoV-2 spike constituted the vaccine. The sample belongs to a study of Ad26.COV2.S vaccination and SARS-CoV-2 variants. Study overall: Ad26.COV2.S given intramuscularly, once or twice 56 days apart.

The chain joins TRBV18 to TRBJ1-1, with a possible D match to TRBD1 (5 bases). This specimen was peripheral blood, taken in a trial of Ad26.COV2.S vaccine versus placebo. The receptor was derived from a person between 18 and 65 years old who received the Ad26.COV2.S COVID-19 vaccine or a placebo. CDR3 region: CASSGGFANTEAFF. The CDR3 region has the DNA TGTGCCAGCTCAGGGGGTTTCGCGAACACTGAAGCTTTCTTT. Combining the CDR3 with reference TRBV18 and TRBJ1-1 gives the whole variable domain NAGVMQNPRHLVRRRGQEARLRCSPMKGHSHVYWYRQLPEEGLKFMVYLQKENIIDESGMPKERFSAEFPKEGPSILRIQQVVRGDSAAYFCASSGGFANTEAFFGQGTRLTVV.